The TCR beta chain under discussion was sequenced for a study of T cell responses to AZD1222 COVID-19 vaccine. The table came from immunoSEQ multiplex PCR; TCRdb's copy has only in-frame clones and leaves some out. The data contain approximately 60,000 clones, roughly 80% of them seen just once; the ten biggest clones take up more than 13%. The CDR3 loop spans 14 amino acids. Trimming took 2 bases from V and 5 from J, leaving 10 bases between them. The germline gives CDR1 MNHEY, CDR2 SVGEGT. Study results and caveats: Donors were mostly white British, more females; clonal diversity possibly underestimated. Close to half of spike-specific TCRs reportedly recognize unmutated variant regions.

Notes on this clone: Its antigen is not identified.

This TCR came from an adult in good health. This rearrangement joins TRBV6-2 or TRBV6-3 to TRBJ2-1; D call uncertain. Sequencing was performed on peripheral blood, taken on day 0 of AZD1222 vaccination. The CDR3 coding sequence is TGTGCCAGCAGTTACAGCAAGTGGAACAATGAGCAGTTCTTC. Protein sequence: CASSYSKWNNEQFF.